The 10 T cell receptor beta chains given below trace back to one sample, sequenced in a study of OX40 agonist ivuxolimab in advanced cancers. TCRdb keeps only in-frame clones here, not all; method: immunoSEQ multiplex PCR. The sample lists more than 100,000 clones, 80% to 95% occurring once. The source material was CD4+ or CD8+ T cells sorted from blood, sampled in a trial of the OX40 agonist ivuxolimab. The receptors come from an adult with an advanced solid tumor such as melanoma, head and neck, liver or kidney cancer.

The CDR3 reads CASSLVLGGYTF. The CDR3 nucleotides are TGTGCCAGCAGCTTAGTATTGGGGGGCTACACCTTC. The gene calls are TRBV5-4 and TRBJ1-2; D is unclear. The CDR3 has 12 amino acids. The germline CDR1 and CDR2 sequences are SGHNT and YYREEE (reference sequence). V was pared by 2 bases and J by 8 bases, with 10 bases between.

CDR3 DNA sequence: TGTGCCAGCAGCTTAGTGCAGGATGGCTCACCCCTCCACTTT. This sequence encodes CASSLVQDGSPLHF. The chain joins TRBV7-2 to TRBJ1-6; no reliable D call. The CDR3 extends over 14 amino acids. Trimming took 1 base from V and 10 from J, leaving 11 bases between them. Germline values: CDR1 SGHTA, CDR2 FQGNSA.

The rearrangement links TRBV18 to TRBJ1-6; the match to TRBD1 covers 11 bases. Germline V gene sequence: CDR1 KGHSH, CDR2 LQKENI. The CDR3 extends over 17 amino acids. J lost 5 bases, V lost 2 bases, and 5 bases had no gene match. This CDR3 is CASSPFGTGGNNSPLHF. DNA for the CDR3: TGTGCCAGCTCACCATTCGGGACAGGGGGTAATAATTCACCCCTCCACTTT.

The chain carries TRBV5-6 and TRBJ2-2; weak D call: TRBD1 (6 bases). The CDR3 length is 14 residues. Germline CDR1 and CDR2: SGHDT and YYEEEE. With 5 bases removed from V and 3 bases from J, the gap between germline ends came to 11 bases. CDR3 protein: CASRPTGYTGELFF. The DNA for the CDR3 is TGTGCCAGCAGGCCTACAGGGTACACCGGGGAGCTGTTTTTT.

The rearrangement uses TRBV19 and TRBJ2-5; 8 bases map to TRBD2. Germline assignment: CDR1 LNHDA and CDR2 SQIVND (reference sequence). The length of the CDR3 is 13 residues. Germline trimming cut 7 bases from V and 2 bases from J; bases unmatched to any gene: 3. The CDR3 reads CASKGGGQETQYF. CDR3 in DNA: TGTGCCAGTAAAGGCGGGGGGCAAGAGACCCAGTACTTC.

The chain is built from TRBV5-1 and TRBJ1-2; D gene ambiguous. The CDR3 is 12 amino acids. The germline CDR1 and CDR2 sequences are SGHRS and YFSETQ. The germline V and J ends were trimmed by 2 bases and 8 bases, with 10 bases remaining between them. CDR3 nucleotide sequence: TGCGCCAGCAGCTTAACTCAAGTGGGCTACACCTTC. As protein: CASSLTQVGYTF. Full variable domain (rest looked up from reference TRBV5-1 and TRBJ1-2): KAGVTQTPRYLIKTRGQQVTLSCSPISGHRSVSWYQQTPGQGLQFLFEYFSETQRNKGNFPGRFSGRQFSNSRSEMNVSTLELGDSALYLCASSLTQVGYTFGSGTRLTVV.

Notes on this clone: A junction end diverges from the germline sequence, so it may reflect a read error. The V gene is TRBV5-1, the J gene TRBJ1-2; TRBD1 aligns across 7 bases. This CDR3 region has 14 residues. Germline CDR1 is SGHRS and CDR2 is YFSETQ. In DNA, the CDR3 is TGTGCCAGCAGCTTGGGACAGCTTAACTATGGCTACACCTTC. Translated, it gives CASSLGQLNYGYTF.

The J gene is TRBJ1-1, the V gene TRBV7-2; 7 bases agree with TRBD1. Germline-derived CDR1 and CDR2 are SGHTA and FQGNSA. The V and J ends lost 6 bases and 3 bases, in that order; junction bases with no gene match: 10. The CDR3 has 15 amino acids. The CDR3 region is CASSVQGREHTEAFF. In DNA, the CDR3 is TGTGCCAGCAGTGTACAGGGGAGAGAACACACTGAAGCTTTCTTT.

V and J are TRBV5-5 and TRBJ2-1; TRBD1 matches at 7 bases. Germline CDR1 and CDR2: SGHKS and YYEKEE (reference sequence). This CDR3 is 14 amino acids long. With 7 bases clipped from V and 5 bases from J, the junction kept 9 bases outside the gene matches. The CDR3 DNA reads TGTGCCAGCCGCTGGACAGGTAGTAACAATGAGCAGTTCTTC. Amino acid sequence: CASRWTGSNNEQFF.

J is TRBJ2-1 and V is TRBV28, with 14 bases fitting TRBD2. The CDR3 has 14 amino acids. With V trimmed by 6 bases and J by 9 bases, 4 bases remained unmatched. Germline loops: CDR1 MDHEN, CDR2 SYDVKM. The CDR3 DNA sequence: TGTGCCAGCAGGACTAGCGGGAGGGCCATTGAGCAGTTCTTC. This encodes CASRTSGRAIEQFF. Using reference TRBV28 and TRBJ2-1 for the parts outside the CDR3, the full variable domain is DVKVTQSSRYLVKRTGEKVFLECVQDMDHENMFWYRQDPGLGLRLIYFSYDVKMKEKGDIPEGYSVSREKKERFSLILESASTNQTSMYLCASRTSGRAIEQFFGPGTRLTVL.